These T cell receptor beta chains were read from a single sample in a study of cytomegalovirus exposure and HLA in healthy donors. The table came from immunoSEQ multiplex PCR; TCRdb's copy has only in-frame clones and leaves some out. The sample lists 200,000 or so clones, approximately 83% seen once, with 1.4% in the top ten. Sequencing was performed on PBMCs. The receptor source for this set is a girl aged 10-17 years in good health and CMV-seronegative. Each CDR3 is given with its conserved first and last residue. The D gene is left open where the match is weak. A row's size may be missing; if present it is once, few, many or a size class.

v_gene,j_gene,d_gene,abundance,CDR3nt,CDR3aa
TRBV11-2,TRBJ2-7,TRBD2,-,TGTGCCAGCACCCCCGGACTAGCGGGAATTGCCTACGAGCAGTACTTC,CASTPGLAGIAYEQYF
TRBV5-1,TRBJ2-7,TRBD2,-,TGCGCCAGCGCTCTAAGGGGTGGGAGCGGGACTAGCTACGAGCAGTACTTC,CASALRGGSGTSYEQYF
TRBV6-6,TRBJ1-2,-,-,TGTGCCAGCGGCACGGGACTCTACACCTTC,CASGTGLYTF
TRBV5-1,TRBJ2-1,-,-,TGCGCCAGCAGCCTAAGGCGGGTCTCCTACAATGAGCAGTTCTTC,CASSLRRVSYNEQFF
TRBV11-2,TRBJ2-3,TRBD2,once,TGTGCCAGCAGCTTCAGTGTGCGGGAGGGAACAGATACGCAGTATTTT,CASSFSVREGTDTQYF
TRBV15,TRBJ1-2,-,few,TGTGCCACCAGCAGAGACGGGGACTATGGCTACACCTTC,CATSRDGDYGYTF
TRBV6-5,TRBJ1-5,-,few,TGTGCCAGCAGCCGCGACAGGACAATGAGATGGCCCCAGCATTTT,CASSRDRTMRWPQHF
TRBV30,TRBJ1-2,TRBD1,-,TGTGCCTGGAGTTCAGGGACAGGCGCATCCCTTTATGGCTACACCTTC,CAWSSGTGASLYGYTF
TRBV28,TRBJ1-5,-,-,TGTGCCAGCAGCAAAGGGACAATAAGTCGTCCCCAGCATTTT,CASSKGTISRPQHF
TRBV28,TRBJ2-7,-,-,TGTGCCAGCAGTCCCCTTGGAGAGTATGGCTACGAGCAGTACTTC,CASSPLGEYGYEQYF
TRBV6-5,TRBJ1-3,-,few,TGTGCCAGCAGCCCTGTATTGAGTGGAAACACCATATATTTT,CASSPVLSGNTIYF